This T cell receptor beta chain was recovered during a study of blood T cell repertoires in COVID-19. As for the study in general: The samples span acute and convalescent COVID-19 from the United States, Italy and Spain. The cDNA or gDNA used as material had been derived from T cells, B-cell-depleted T cells, or PBMCs.

Per the study methods: Amplified reference gene primers provided the basis for estimating nucleated cell counts. The protocol was immunoSEQ multiplex PCR, while the TCRdb copy is restricted to in-frame clones and leaves out a portion. That table is the source of V, J and clone size, and D and trimming were worked out from the DNA. The sample holds about 200,000 clones, around 87% seen once. The V gene's germline CDR1 is MNHEY and CDR2 SVGEGT. V shed 5 bases, J shed 4 bases, and the junction held 9 bases outside the gene matches. The CDR3 runs 15 residues. The receptor comes from a man aged 60-69 years with acute or convalescent COVID-19. Sequencing was carried out using peripheral blood. J is TRBJ2-5 and V is TRBV6-2 or TRBV6-3; 8 bases map to TRBD2. CDR3 amino acids: CASSKIRGGPETQYF. Written as DNA, the CDR3 is TGTGCCAGCAGTAAGATACGCGGGGGGCCAGAGACCCAGTACTTC.